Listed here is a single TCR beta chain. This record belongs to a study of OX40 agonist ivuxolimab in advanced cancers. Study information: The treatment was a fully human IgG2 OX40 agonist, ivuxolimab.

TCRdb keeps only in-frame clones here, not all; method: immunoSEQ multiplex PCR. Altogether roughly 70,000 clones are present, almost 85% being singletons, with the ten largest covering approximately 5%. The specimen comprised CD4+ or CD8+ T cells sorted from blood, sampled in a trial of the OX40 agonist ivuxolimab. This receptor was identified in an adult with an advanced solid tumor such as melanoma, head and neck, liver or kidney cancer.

The CDR3 is CASSLGLAGWNEQFF. CDR3 bases: TGTGCCAGCAGTTTAGGTCTAGCGGGATGGAATGAGCAGTTCTTC. V gene TRBV28 combines with J gene TRBJ2-1; the match to TRBD2 covers 9 bases. V shed 2 bases and J 7 bases; nucleotides not matched to a gene: 6. CDR1 and CDR2 from the germline V gene are MDHEN and SYDVKM. CDR3 length: 15 amino acids.